This TCR beta chain was sequenced during a study of OX40 agonist ivuxolimab in advanced cancers. Study overall: An agonistic human IgG2 monoclonal antibody against OX40 (CD134) was given. Partial responses occurred in Three dose-escalation patients, one with hepatocellular carcinoma and two with cutaneous melanoma. Intravenous ivuxolimab was administered to patients every 2 weeks at 0.01 to 10 mg/kg. General observations from the study: Blood T cells, both CD4+ and CD8+, expanded clonally by week 6 at 0.1 to 3.0 mg/kg.

Assay used: immunoSEQ multiplex PCR; TCRdb lists only in-frame clones, some missing. Altogether 13,000 or so clones are present, approximately 84% being singletons, with the ten largest covering over 30%. As to this clone: Its antigen remains unknown.

V dropped 9 bases and J dropped 0 bases, with 15 bases sitting between them. Germline assignment: CDR1 SNHLY and CDR2 FYNNEI. CDR3 length: 15 amino acids. The chain couples TRBV2 to TRBJ1-5; D is unclear. The material sequenced was CD4+ or CD8+ T cells sorted from blood, taken in a trial of the OX40 agonist ivuxolimab. This receptor was obtained from an adult with an advanced solid tumor such as melanoma, head and neck, liver or kidney cancer. The CDR3 here is CASGLLPYSNQPQHF. Written as DNA, the CDR3 is TGTGCCAGTGGCCTATTGCCTTATAGCAATCAGCCCCAGCATTTT.